The present T cell receptor beta chain was sequenced within a study of shared clonotypes between healthy human individuals. Only one count was recorded for this clone. Antigen: not known. This CDR3 region has 14 residues. The V gene's germline CDR1 is MNHEY and CDR2 SVGAGI. V was clipped by 10 bases and J by 5 bases, with 20 bases between them. The method was immunoSEQ multiplex PCR; TCRdb's version includes in-frame clones alone and lacks a portion of them. This table has around 1.1 million clones, around 77% appearing once. Study-wide results and caveats: All-four-donor shared clonotypes had higher generation probabilities than non-shared clonotypes did.

The V gene is TRBV6-5, the J gene TRBJ1-1; tentative D call: TRBD1 (5 bases). Sequencing was performed on memory CD4+ T cells from PBMCs. The subset was: CD45RA-negative fraction. This TCR was recovered from a man aged 18 to 29 in good health. Some clones in this sample may be carry-over from other donors' samples. CDR3 nucleotide sequence: TGTGCCACGTCTAAGGGGCCGTCGTGGACTGAAGCTTTCTTT. Translation: CATSKGPSWTEAFF.